The 19 T cell receptor beta chains below all came from one sample that was sequenced in a study of blood T cell repertoires in COVID-19. Clones were sequenced by immunoSEQ multiplex PCR, and TCRdb holds only the in-frame ones, with some missing. The table lists around 140,000 clones, approximately 84% of them singletons. The sequenced material came from peripheral blood. These receptors were obtained from a woman older than 75 with acute or convalescent COVID-19.

The chain employs TRBV5-4 and TRBJ2-7; 8 bases agree with TRBD2. Germline V CDR1 and CDR2: SGHNT, YYREEE (reference sequence). Germline trimming cut 4 bases from V and 0 bases from J; bases unmatched to any gene: 6. There are 15 residues in the CDR3. The CDR3 here is CASSRGGLVSYEQYF. DNA for the CDR3: TGTGCCAGCAGCCGGGGGGGGCTAGTCTCCTACGAGCAGTACTTC.

The rearrangement joins TRBV6-1 to TRBJ2-1; 7 bases agree with TRBD2. There are 16 residues in the CDR3. The trim removed 2 bases at V and 0 bases at J, leaving 4 bases unmatched. Germline V gene sequence: CDR1 MNHNS, CDR2 SASEGT. CDR3 protein: CASSESGTNSYNEQFF. Written as DNA, the CDR3 is TGTGCCAGCAGTGAATCCGGGACTAACTCCTACAATGAGCAGTTCTTC.

The rearrangement links TRBV6-2 or TRBV6-3 to TRBJ2-3, with 8 bases lining up with TRBD2. Germline lookup yields CDR1 MNHEY and CDR2 SVGEGT. J was trimmed by 3 bases and V by 6 bases; bases with no gene match: 11. The CDR3 runs to 16 residues. The CDR3, as DNA: TGTGCCAGCAGCCCTGGGAGCGGGAGTCGAACAGATACGCAGTATTTT. Protein sequence: CASSPGSGSRTDTQYF.

The chain recombines TRBV7-2 with TRBJ2-1, with TRBD2 as a possible D gene (7 bases). From germline, CDR1 is SGHTA and CDR2 FQGNSA. The CDR3 loop spans 15 amino acids. The V end lost 6 bases, the J end lost 4 bases, and 16 bases lay between the germline ends. CDR3 nucleotides: TGTGCCAGCAGATGGGCGGGGGCGGAGTACAATGAGCAGTTCTTC. It encodes CASRWAGAEYNEQFF.

This rearrangement joins TRBV5-1 to TRBJ2-6; perhaps TRBD1 as D (6 bases). This CDR3 region has 20 residues. V lost 4 bases and J 2 bases, leaving 25 bases between the germline ends. Germline assignment: CDR1 SGHRS and CDR2 YFSETQ. Here the CDR3 reads CASSSLGAAGSLAGANVLTF. DNA of the CDR3: TGCGCCAGCAGCAGCTTGGGGGCTGCAGGGAGCTTGGCTGGGGCCAACGTCCTGACTTTC. The full variable domain, its missing parts supplied by reference TRBV5-1 and TRBJ2-6, is KAGVTQTPRYLIKTRGQQVTLSCSPISGHRSVSWYQQTPGQGLQFLFEYFSETQRNKGNFPGRFSGRQFSNSRSEMNVSTLELGDSALYLCASSSLGAAGSLAGANVLTFGAGSRLTVL.

This chain uses TRBV6-6 with TRBJ2-3, with no clear D. Germline lookup yields CDR1 MNHNY and CDR2 SVGAGI (reference sequence). Trimming left V 2 bases short and J 6 bases short, with 15 bases between. The CDR3 runs 15 residues. Here the CDR3 reads CASSYQRGSPDTQYF. CDR3 sequence (DNA): TGTGCCAGCAGTTACCAGCGCGGCTCCCCGGATACGCAGTATTTT.

This sequence joins TRBV12-3 or TRBV12-4 and TRBJ2-2, with 7 nucleotides matching TRBD2. This CDR3 has 12 amino acids. V was clipped by 9 bases and J by 4 bases; unmatched bases: 2. The CDR3 here is CASLAVTGELFF. The CDR3 bases are TGTGCCAGTCTAGCGGTCACCGGGGAGCTGTTTTTT.

V gene TRBV18 combines with J gene TRBJ1-2, with 7 bases aligning to TRBD1. This CDR3 spans 16 amino acids. After removal of 2 bases from V and 2 bases from J, the junction contained 8 bases not matched to a gene. Germline assignment: CDR1 KGHSH and CDR2 LQKENI. The CDR3 loop reads CASSPVATGKNYGYTF. CDR3 bases: TGTGCCAGCTCACCAGTAGCGACAGGGAAAAACTATGGCTACACCTTC.

This chain links TRBV2 with TRBJ2-7; D may be TRBD2 (5 bases). The V gene's germline CDR1 is SNHLY and CDR2 FYNNEI. The CDR3 spans 18 residues. With 6 bases removed from V and 0 bases from J, the gap between germline ends came to 24 bases. CDR3 bases: TGTGCCAGCAGCCCCGACGCTGAGGCAGGACTTTTCTCCTACGAGCAGTACTTC. Its protein product is CASSPDAEAGLFSYEQYF.

The V call is TRBV7-8, the J call TRBJ1-4; D is uncertain. The V end lost 4 bases, the J end lost 5 bases, and 11 bases lay between the germline ends. The CDR3 is 14 residues long. Germline CDR1 and CDR2: SGHVS and FQNEAQ. CDR3 sequence (DNA): TGTGCCAGCAGCTCCTTGAGAGGGAATGAAAAACTGTTTTTT. It is translated as CASSSLRGNEKLFF.

The chain joins TRBV6-5 to TRBJ1-6, with D unclear. Germline CDR1 is MNHEY and CDR2 is SVGAGI. Trimming removed 6 bases at V and 7 bases at J, with 7 bases between. The CDR3 sequence is 12 residues long. The CDR3 protein is CASSTANSPLHF. Written as DNA, the CDR3 is TGTGCCAGCAGCACAGCAAATTCACCCCTCCACTTT.

This clone was found once. This chain joins TRBV21-1 and TRBJ1-2; the table's D call of TRBD1 was not tested on the DNA. TRBV21-1 is flagged as a pseudogene. There are 15 residues in the CDR3. This CDR3 reads CASSPRDIANYGYTF. As DNA, the CDR3 is TGTGCCAGCAGCCCCCGGGACATCGCTAACTATGGCTACACCTTC.

The genes are TRBV11-2 and TRBJ1-1; weak D call: TRBD1 (6 bases). Germline values: CDR1 SGHAT, CDR2 FQNNGV. The CDR3 consists of 16 residues. V was cut by 5 bases and J by 5 bases, with 21 bases left in between. CDR3 in amino acids: CASSPTSGTQGTEAFF. DNA for the CDR3: TGTGCCAGCAGCCCTACATCCGGGACCCAGGGGACTGAAGCTTTCTTT. Combining the CDR3 with reference TRBV11-2 and TRBJ1-1 gives the whole variable domain EAGVAQSPRYKIIEKRQSVAFWCNPISGHATLYWYQQILGQGPKLLIQFQNNGVVDDSQLPKDRFSAERLKGVDSTLKIQPAKLEDSAVYLCASSPTSGTQGTEAFFGQGTRLTVV.

The chain uses TRBV12-3 or TRBV12-4 and TRBJ1-5, with D possibly matching TRBD1 (5 bases). CDR3 size: 12 residues. Deletions cut 5 bases from V and 9 bases from J, with 11 bases between. CDR3 coding DNA: TGTGCCAGCAGTCAGGAAAGGGGGCCCCAGCATTTT. Translation gives CASSQERGPQHF.

The chain is built from TRBV5-1 and TRBJ2-7; 11 bases align to TRBD1. The CDR3 runs 16 residues. The junction had 4 bases not matched to a gene; V was cut back by 0 bases and J by 2 bases. The germline V gene encodes CDR1 SGHRS and CDR2 YFSETQ. The CDR3 region is CASSLGPGQGAYEQYF. The CDR3 DNA is TGCGCCAGCAGCTTGGGACCGGGACAGGGGGCCTACGAGCAGTACTTC.

This chain connects TRBV20-1 to TRBJ1-2; D perhaps matches TRBD1 (5 bases). The CDR3 covers 11 residues. V lost 5 bases, J lost 13 bases, and 17 bases lay in between. The V gene's germline CDR1 is DFQATT and CDR2 SNEGSKA (reference sequence). CDR3 residues: CSAEGYGGGTF. The CDR3 nucleotides are TGCAGTGCTGAGGGTTACGGGGGAGGCACCTTC.

This clone was detected many times. This sequence joins TRBV2 and TRBJ2-5; 11 bases are shared with TRBD2. Germline V gives CDR1 SNHLY, CDR2 FYNNEI. The CDR3 is made up of 15 amino acids. V lost 6 bases, J lost 4 bases, and 7 bases stayed unmatched. The CDR3: CASRAQGLAAETQYF. Here the CDR3 DNA reads TGTGCCAGCAGAGCCCAGGGACTAGCGGCAGAGACCCAGTACTTC.

This clone has a handful of counts. This chain links TRBV30 with TRBJ2-1; 14 bases fit TRBD2. The CDR3 has 15 residues. CDR1 and CDR2 from the germline V gene are GTSNPN and SVGIG (reference sequence). The V segment lost 8 bases and the J segment 7 bases; nucleotides outside the gene matches: 10. The CDR3 protein is CARKGTSGSGNEQFF. The CDR3 bases are TGTGCCCGTAAAGGGACTAGCGGGAGCGGGAATGAGCAGTTCTTC.

This clone was seen more than once but under ten times. The chain links TRBV6-5 to TRBJ2-1, with TRBD2 as a possible D gene (7 bases). Germline V lookup: CDR1 MNHEY, CDR2 SVGAGI. The CDR3 has 15 amino acids. V was pared by 6 bases and J by 8 bases, with 20 bases between. The CDR3 bases are TGTGCCAGCAGCTCCTCACGGGGGGCCGTCGATGAGCAGTTCTTC. Its protein product is CASSSSRGAVDEQFF.